Listed here are 2 T cell receptor beta chains from one sample, sequenced in a study of T-cell memory formation after mild COVID-19. One entry per CDR3 protein, called by TCRdb with MiXCR from the 5' RACE reads. The table lists about half a million distinct CDR3 sequences, 15% to 20% of them singletons, with around an eighth in the top ten. The sample was PBMCs or a T cell subset sorted from them (not recorded which). The receptors derive from an adult woman who had mild COVID-19 (a few samples of this study predate the infection). Cell type and time point are not known.

This clonotype showed up many times. This chain links TRBV10-3 with TRBJ2-7, with 7 bases aligning to TRBD1. The V gene's germline CDR1 is ENHRY and CDR2 SYGVKD. The CDR3 runs to 11 residues. Losses at the gene ends were 10 bases for V and 6 bases for J; bases not matched to a gene: 6. The CDR3 region is CATRDSFEQYF. Here the CDR3 DNA reads TGTGCCACCAGGGACAGCTTCGAGCAGTACTTC.

V is TRBV29-1 and J is TRBJ1-1; no clear D. The CDR3 runs to 12 residues. The V gene's germline CDR1 is SQVTM and CDR2 ANQGSEA. The V end was cut by 4 bases, the J end by 0 bases, with 6 bases between. The chain's CDR3 is CSVAMVNTEAFF. Here the CDR3 DNA reads TGCAGCGTTGCTATGGTGAACACTGAAGCTTTCTTT.